Listed here are 16 T cell receptor beta chains from one sample, sequenced in a study of T cell responses to AZD1222 COVID-19 vaccine. Repertoires were generated with immunoSEQ multiplex PCR, while TCRdb's copy carries only in-frame clones and drops some. This table holds more than 85,000 clones, approximately 85% found once. The sample was peripheral blood, taken on day 0 of MenACWY control vaccination. Receptors originate from an adult in good health.

This chain's CDR3 is CASSPSAWSLTTGELFF. The CDR3 bases are TGTGCCAGCAGCCCCTCGGCGTGGAGCCTTACCACCGGGGAGCTGTTTTTT. The chain recombines TRBV11-3 with TRBJ2-2; D not resolved. Germline values: CDR1 SGHNT, CDR2 YENEEA. V lost 5 bases to trimming and J lost 4 bases, with 20 bases between them. This CDR3 is 17 amino acids long.

The chain couples TRBV5-1 to TRBJ1-4; possible D gene TRBD1, 6 bases. V lost 0 bases, J lost 6 bases, and 15 bases lay in between. CDR3 length equals 16 residues. In germline, CDR1 is SGHRS, CDR2 YFSETQ. CDR3 coding DNA: TGCGCCAGCAGCTTGGGGGCACAGGGACAACATGAAAAACTGTTTTTT. It yields the protein CASSLGAQGQHEKLFF.

The chain combines TRBV28 with TRBJ1-2, with 12 bases aligning to TRBD1. V was pared by 8 bases and J by 7 bases, with 8 bases of the junction left unmatched. Germline loops: CDR1 MDHEN, CDR2 SYDVKM. This CDR3 contains 14 residues. As DNA, the CDR3 is TGTGCCAGCCTACAGGGGACAGGGGGCTCTGGCTACACCTTC. This encodes CASLQGTGGSGYTF.

The J gene is TRBJ1-5, the V gene TRBV7-2, with 11 nucleotides matching TRBD1. This CDR3 has 16 amino acids. From germline, CDR1 is SGHTA and CDR2 FQGNSA. V lost 4 bases to trimming and J lost 4 bases; unmatched junction nucleotides: 6. In DNA, the CDR3 is TGTGCCAGCAGCTCCGGGACAGGGGGTGGGAATCAGCCCCAGCATTTT. Amino acid sequence: CASSSGTGGGNQPQHF.

The chain has TRBV7-2 and TRBJ1-2, with TRBD1 matching over 8 bases. The CDR3 is made up of 16 amino acids. V shed 5 bases, J shed 4 bases, and the junction held 12 bases outside the gene matches. CDR1 SGHTA and CDR2 FQGNSA come from the germline V gene. CDR3 sequence: CASSPHRGYPGYGYTF. DNA of the CDR3: TGTGCCAGCAGCCCTCACAGGGGGTACCCCGGCTATGGCTACACCTTC.

This chain joins TRBV5-4 and TRBJ2-7; no firm D call. The germline gives CDR1 SGHNT, CDR2 YYREEE (reference sequence). V lost 0 bases and J 5 bases, leaving 12 bases between the germline ends. This CDR3 is 14 amino acids long. CDR3 nucleotide sequence: TGTGCCAGCAGCTTGGTACCTAATAGCAACGAGCAGTACTTC. Amino acids: CASSLVPNSNEQYF.

V usage is TRBV25-1 and J usage is TRBJ1-2, with 9 bases identical to TRBD1. This CDR3 is 14 amino acids long. The V gene's germline CDR1 is MGHDK and CDR2 SYGVNS. The junction had 4 bases not matched to a gene; V was cut back by 4 bases and J by 4 bases. CDR3 region: CASSVRDRAYGYTF. CDR3 coding DNA: TGTGCCAGCAGTGTTAGGGACAGGGCCTATGGCTACACCTTC.

This clone appeared once. The chain combines TRBV7-3 with TRBJ1-6, with D perhaps matching TRBD1 (6 bases). Trimming removed 5 bases from V and 7 bases from J, with 12 bases in between. The CDR3 extends over 14 amino acids. CDR1 SGHTA and CDR2 FQGTGA come from the germline V gene. The CDR3 region has the DNA TGTGCCAGCAGCGTCGGTGGGACAAATTCACCCCTCCACTTT. This sequence encodes CASSVGGTNSPLHF.

The V call is TRBV4-3, the J call TRBJ1-4, with unresolved D. CDR3 length equals 17 residues. Trimming removed 0 bases from V and 5 bases from J, with 16 bases in between. The V gene's germline CDR1 is LGHNA and CDR2 YSLEER. In nucleotides, the CDR3 is TGCGCCAGCAGCCAAGACTGGTCCCCAGAAAAGAATGAAAAACTGTTTTTT. Protein: CASSQDWSPEKNEKLFF.

The chain employs TRBV14 and TRBJ1-2; 8 bases fit TRBD1. The ends lost 4 bases at V and 6 bases at J; junction bases unmatched: 4. Germline CDR1 reads SGHDN; CDR2 reads FVKESK. This CDR3 has 13 residues. Here the CDR3 DNA reads TGTGCCAGCAGCCCGAGGACAGGGAATGGCTACACCTTC. Translation gives CASSPRTGNGYTF.

This sequence joins TRBV12-3 or TRBV12-4 and TRBJ1-2; tentative D call: TRBD1 (5 bases). Trimming removed 8 bases at V and 8 bases at J, with 15 bases between. The length of the CDR3 is 12 residues. The CDR3: CASGGASEGYTF. CDR3 DNA: TGTGCCAGCGGAGGGGCCTCGGAGGGCTACACCTTC.

This rearrangement joins TRBV2 to TRBJ1-1; D not resolved. The CDR3 extends over 13 amino acids. V lost 8 bases to trimming and J lost 4 bases, with 14 bases between them. Germline-derived CDR1 and CDR2 are SNHLY and FYNNEI. CDR3 protein: CASLFGVSTEAFF. The CDR3 bases are TGTGCCAGCCTTTTTGGGGTGAGCACTGAAGCTTTCTTT.

This chain connects TRBV6-5 to TRBJ1-5; 7 nucleotides agree with TRBD1. Losses at the gene ends were 6 bases for V and 3 bases for J; bases not matched to a gene: 8. The CDR3 sequence is 15 residues long. Germline CDR1 reads MNHEY; CDR2 reads SVGAGI. The CDR3 loop is CASRLHRGVNQPQHF. DNA for the CDR3: TGTGCCAGCAGGCTTCACAGGGGAGTCAATCAGCCCCAGCATTTT.

The chain recombines TRBV18 with TRBJ2-3, with a tentative D call TRBD1 (8 bases). Germline assignment: CDR1 KGHSH and CDR2 LQKENI. V was pared by 3 bases and J by 3 bases, with 13 bases between. The CDR3 extends over 15 amino acids. The CDR3 spells CASSPGQGGTDTQYF. CDR3 nucleotide sequence: TGTGCCAGCTCACCCGGACAGGGAGGGACAGATACGCAGTATTTT.

The V call is TRBV28, the J call TRBJ2-7; D unresolved. The CDR3 runs 12 residues. The ends were cut back, 5 bases at V and 2 bases at J, with 7 bases in the middle. In germline, CDR1 is MDHEN, CDR2 SYDVKM. The CDR3 DNA follows: TGTGCCAGCAGTCCAAACACCTACGAGCAGTACTTC. Translating gives CASSPNTYEQYF.

This clone appeared a few times. The V call is TRBV10-3, the J call TRBJ1-4; TRBD1 matches at 7 bases. V lost 6 bases to trimming and J lost 6 bases; unmatched junction nucleotides: 7. The CDR3 is made up of 14 amino acids. The germline V gene has CDR1 ENHRY and CDR2 SYGVKD. Here the CDR3 reads CAISRQGRDEKLFF. As DNA, the CDR3 is TGTGCCATCAGCCGACAGGGTCGGGATGAAAAACTGTTTTTT.